This is a list of T cell receptor beta chains from one sample in a study of regulatory T cells in long-lasting Graves disease. TCRdb reprocessed the multiplex PCR reads via MiXCR and lists one record per CDR3 protein. There are around 510,000 distinct CDR3 sequences in the sample; around 20% occur only once, and less than 9% lies in the top ten. The material was peripheral blood mononuclear cells (PBMCs), obtained when the disease was refractory, from a patient treated with antithyroid drugs. The receptors here all came from a female donor with Graves disease. The CDR3 runs from the conserved cysteine through the conserved F or W. A D gene is named only where the DNA matches it firmly. Only some rows state a clone size, as once, few, many or a class for expanded clones.

D,V,J,size,DNA,CDR3
TRBD1,TRBV29-1,TRBJ1-2,few,TGCAGCGTTGATGGGCAGGGGGTAGGAGACTATGGCTACACCTTC,CSVDGQGVGDYGYTF
TRBD1,TRBV5-1,TRBJ1-4,few,TGCGCCAGCAGCACAGGGGGCAGGGAAAAACTGTTTTTT,CASSTGGREKLFF
.,TRBV30,TRBJ2-7,.,TGTGCCTGGAGTGCCGGGTCCTTCCCCGCCTCCTACGAGCAGTACTTC,CAWSAGSFPASYEQYF
.,TRBV13,TRBJ2-7,few,TGTGCCAGCAGCTTTGGTCTCCCCGCCTCCTACGAGCAGTACTTC,CASSFGLPASYEQYF
TRBD1,TRBV27,TRBJ2-2,many,TGTGCCAGCAGTTTTCGGACAGGGGGCGGGAACACCGGGGAGCTGTTTTTT,CASSFRTGGGNTGELFF
TRBD2,TRBV5-1,TRBJ2-7,.,TGCGCCAGCAGCCCGTTACTAGCGGGAGGCGCCTACGAGCAGTACTTC,CASSPLLAGGAYEQYF
.,TRBV6-1,TRBJ1-1,many,TGTGCCAGCAGTGCGTACAGGATGGAAGCTTTCTTT,CASSAYRMEAFF
.,TRBV6-2/TRBV6-3,TRBJ1-2,many,TGTGCCAGCAGTTCGCTTAACTATGGCTACACCTTC,CASSSLNYGYTF
TRBD1,TRBV4-1,TRBJ1-1,.,TGCGCCAGCAGCCCAATGGGACAGAGGAACACTGAAGCTTTCTTT,CASSPMGQRNTEAFF
TRBD2,TRBV20-1,TRBJ2-5,many,TGCAGTGCTAGACTAGCGGGAACAGAGACCCAGTACTTC,CSARLAGTETQYF
.,TRBV6-2/TRBV6-3,TRBJ2-5,many,TGCGCCAGCATATTGGAGGGTTTGAGGAAGACCCAGTACTTC,CASILEGLRKTQYF
TRBD2,TRBV20-1,TRBJ2-7,few,TGCAGTGCTGAGAGCGGGAGTAAAAACGAGCAGTACTTC,CSAESGSKNEQYF
.,TRBV2,TRBJ2-2,many,TGTGCCAGCAGTGAAGCAGGGACCGGGGAGCTGTTTTTT,CASSEAGTGELFF
TRBD2,TRBV7-2,TRBJ2-4,many,TGTGCCAGCAGCTTTAGAGCGGGAGTCGACGACATTCAGTACTTC,CASSFRAGVDDIQYF
TRBD2,TRBV20-1,TRBJ2-1,.,TGCAGTGCTAGGCCCGCTAGCGGCTCCTACAATGAGCAGTTCTTC,CSARPASGSYNEQFF
.,TRBV6-2/TRBV6-3,TRBJ1-1,many,TGTGCCAGCAGTTACGGTCGAGGTTTTTGGGACACTGAAGCTTTCTTT,CASSYGRGFWDTEAFF
.,TRBV12-3/TRBV12-4,TRBJ2-5,many,TGTGCCAGCAGTCACAGGGTTATCCAAGAGACCCAGTACTTC,CASSHRVIQETQYF
.,TRBV28,TRBJ1-1,many,TGTGCCAGCAGTTTAGTTCCACGGAACACTGAAGCTTTCTTT,CASSLVPRNTEAFF
.,TRBV7-3,TRBJ1-1,.,TGTGCCAGCAGCTCATATGGGCGGGGGCGGACCACTGAAGCTTTCTTT,CASSSYGRGRTTEAFF
TRBD2,TRBV28,TRBJ2-1,.,TGTGCCAGCAGTTTGCCCTTGGCGGGAGCGGTTAGGGAGCAGTTCTTC,CASSLPLAGAVREQFF
.,TRBV7-6,TRBJ2-2,.,TGTGCCAGCAGCTTAGTTATTGGAAACACCGGGGAGCTGTTTTTT,CASSLVIGNTGELFF
.,TRBV12-3/TRBV12-4,TRBJ1-5,.,TGTGCCAGCAGTTCCAGGGAGGGATTTCAGCCCCAGCATTTT,CASSSREGFQPQHF
.,TRBV5-1,TRBJ2-7,.,TGCGCCAGCAGCTTGGATGGACAGCACTACGAGCAGTACTTC,CASSLDGQHYEQYF
.,TRBV5-1,TRBJ2-5,.,TGCGCCAGCACCCGACAGGGCGGGATCCAAGAGACCCAGTACTTC,CASTRQGGIQETQYF
.,TRBV28,TRBJ1-2,few,TGTGCCAGCAGTTTGCCCCTGTCGTCCTCGACGGATAACTATGGCTACACCTTC,CASSLPLSSSTDNYGYTF
.,TRBV7-8,TRBJ2-2,.,TGTGCCAGCAGCTTAGGTTATCGGGAGCTGTTTTTT,CASSLGYRELFF
TRBD1,TRBV5-5,TRBJ2-1,.,TGTGCCAGCAGCCCTCGGGACAGGGACAATGAGCAGTTCTTC,CASSPRDRDNEQFF
.,TRBV7-9,TRBJ1-2,few,TGTGCCAGCAGCCCTCAGGAACCCGGAAACTATGGCTACACCTTC,CASSPQEPGNYGYTF
.,TRBV4-1,TRBJ1-2,.,TGCGCCAGCAGCCCCCTCGGGGAGGGGGGGCGGTATGGCTACACCTTC,CASSPLGEGGRYGYTF
.,TRBV4-1,TRBJ1-4,.,TGCGCCAGCAGCCAAGATCCCGCAAAACTGTTTTTT,CASSQDPAKLFF
TRBD1,TRBV6-2/TRBV6-3,TRBJ1-6,many,TGTGCCAGCAGTTACTCGAATCCCGCGACAGGGTATAATTCACCCCTCCACTTT,CASSYSNPATGYNSPLHF
.,TRBV6-5,TRBJ2-3,.,TGTGCCAGCAGTTACATCGCGGACCCTCGCACAGATACGCAGTATTTT,CASSYIADPRTDTQYF
.,TRBV7-9,TRBJ1-2,.,TGTGCCAGCAGCTTAGATTACGGAGTATCCGAGGAGGGTTTCTATGGCTACACATTC,CASSLDYGVSEEGFYGYTF
.,TRBV20-1,TRBJ2-4,many,TGCAGTGCTCGGGCGCCACTGGTGGCGGGAAACATTCAGTACTTC,CSARAPLVAGNIQYF
.,TRBV2,TRBJ2-7,many,TGTGCCAGCAGGCGGACAGTAACCTACGAGCAGTACTTC,CASRRTVTYEQYF
.,TRBV6-1,TRBJ1-3,.,TGTGCCAGCAGACGTAGGGCCGCCGGACTCAGGGGTTCTTATTCTGGAAACACCATATATTTT,CASRRRAAGLRGSYSGNTIYF
TRBD2,TRBV11-2,TRBJ2-2,few,TGTGCCAGCAGCTTTTTTCGGACTAGATTTTTCACCGGGGAGCTGTTTTTT,CASSFFRTRFFTGELFF
TRBD2,TRBV30,TRBJ2-5,many,TGTGCCTGGAGTGTGACTAGCGCGCGACAAGAGACCCAGTACTTC,CAWSVTSARQETQYF
TRBD2,TRBV11-1,TRBJ2-3,many,TGTGCCAGCAGCCCCCAGGGTAGCGGGGGCCGGGATACGCAGTATTTT,CASSPQGSGGRDTQYF
TRBD1,TRBV9,TRBJ1-1,few,TGTGCCAGCAGCCCCGGACGGGGAAGGGGGCATGGCACTGAAGCTTTCTTT,CASSPGRGRGHGTEAFF
.,TRBV28,TRBJ2-2,few,TGTGCCAGCAGGGGTAGCGGAATCACCGGGGAGCTGTTTTTT,CASRGSGITGELFF
.,TRBV30,TRBJ1-2,many,TGTGCCTGGAGTGTAGGGCAGATCTCTAACTATGGCTACACCTTC,CAWSVGQISNYGYTF
.,TRBV28,TRBJ2-7,many,TGTGCCAGCAGTTCCCCCCTCCACGAGCAGTACTTC,CASSSPLHEQYF
.,TRBV29-1,TRBJ2-7,.,TGCAGCGTCCCCGAGGGGGGGCGAAAGCAGTACTTC,CSVPEGGRKQYF
.,TRBV7-8,TRBJ2-7,.,TGTGCCAGCAGCTTAGGTTCTTGGGCCCTTCTCTCCTACGAGCAGTACTTC,CASSLGSWALLSYEQYF
.,TRBV6-1,TRBJ1-1,many,TGTGCCAGCAGTCCGGGACTCGAGAACACTGAAGCTTTCTTT,CASSPGLENTEAFF
.,TRBV7-2,TRBJ2-7,.,TGTGCCAGCAGAACGCTGCGGGGCTCCTACGAGCAGTACTTC,CASRTLRGSYEQYF
TRBD1,TRBV9,TRBJ2-7,few,TGTGCCAGCAGCCAGGGGGACCCGGGGTTTAAGGACGAGCAGTACTTC,CASSQGDPGFKDEQYF
.,TRBV28,TRBJ2-2,.,.,CASSETGQSSYEQYFGPDTGELFF
.,TRBV6-1,TRBJ1-4,few,TGTGCCAGCAGTGAAAGGTGGGGACAAAAACTGTTTTTT,CASSERWGQKLFF
.,TRBV19,TRBJ2-7,.,TGTGCCAGTAGTATGGCTTGGCGGGCCACATTTACCTACGAGCAGTACTTC,CASSMAWRATFTYEQYF
.,TRBV28,TRBJ2-7,many,TGTGCCACCCTTTTAGGCGGATCCTACGAGCAGTACTTC,CATLLGGSYEQYF
.,TRBV9,TRBJ1-6,.,TGTGCCAGCAGCGACGACATGCATTCACCCCTCCACTTT,CASSDDMHSPLHF
.,TRBV7-9,TRBJ2-1,few,TGTGCCAGCAGCTTAGATGGGCAGGAGGGCCCAGTTTTAGGTCCTCATGAGCAGTTCTTC,CASSLDGQEGPVLGPHEQFF
.,TRBV5-4,TRBJ2-2,few,TGTGCCAGCAGCCCCGTGAGCTCCAGGGACCGGTCCGGGGAGCTGTTTTTT,CASSPVSSRDRSGELFF
.,TRBV5-1,TRBJ2-2,.,TGCGCCAGCAGCTTGCCCCGGGGTACCAACACCGGGGAGCTGTTTTTT,CASSLPRGTNTGELFF
.,TRBV28,TRBJ2-7,many,TGTGCCAGTTATCCGGGACGGAATCCCTACGAGCAGTACTTC,CASYPGRNPYEQYF
TRBD2,TRBV4-2,TRBJ2-2,.,TGTGCCAGCAGCCAAGAGGAATTAGAGGCCGCTAGCGGCAACACCGGGGAGCTGTTTTTT,CASSQEELEAASGNTGELFF
TRBD2,TRBV7-9,TRBJ2-7,few,TGTGCCAGCAGCTCCCGCACTAGCGGGAGAACCTACGAGCAGTACTTC,CASSSRTSGRTYEQYF
.,TRBV6-9,TRBJ1-1,.,TGTGCCAGCAGTTACGGGGGATCATCTGAAACTTTCTTT,CASSYGGSSETFF